These 3 T cell receptor beta chains were all obtained from the same sample, sequenced in a study of cytomegalovirus exposure and HLA in healthy donors. Researchers ran the PCR with 60 Vbeta and 13 Jbeta primers. Assay used: immunoSEQ multiplex PCR; TCRdb lists only in-frame clones, some missing. The sample contains about 140,000 clones, about 84% of which appear only once. Sequencing input: PBMCs. The receptors here all came from a male donor in good health and CMV-seronegative.

The genes are TRBV7-2 and TRBJ2-1; 8 bases are shared with TRBD2. V lost 0 bases and J lost 10; bases outside the gene matches: 8. This CDR3 has 15 amino acids. From germline, CDR1 is SGHTA and CDR2 FQGNSA. Here the CDR3 DNA reads TGTGCCAGCAGCTTAGCCCGGGGGGGCGGGGCGGAGCAGTTCTTC. As protein: CASSLARGGGAEQFF.

The V gene is TRBV6-1, the J gene TRBJ2-1; 11 bases map to TRBD1. The V and J ends lost 10 bases and 7 bases, in that order; junction bases with no gene match: 12. CDR3 length: 15 amino acids. The germline V gene has CDR1 MNHNS and CDR2 SASEGT. The CDR3 DNA follows: TGTGCCACCTTTCCCTGGACAGGGGGCGGGAATGAGCAGTTCTTC. As protein: CATFPWTGGGNEQFF.

This chain uses TRBV27 with TRBJ1-4, with no clear D. The V gene lost 1 base and the J gene lost 3 bases, with 9 bases spanning the gap. Germline V CDR1 and CDR2: MNHEY, SMNVEV (reference sequence). The CDR3 is 15 residues long. In DNA, the CDR3 is TGTGCCAGCAGTTTATGGGCTGCCTCTAATGAAAAACTGTTTTTT. Amino acids: CASSLWAASNEKLFF.